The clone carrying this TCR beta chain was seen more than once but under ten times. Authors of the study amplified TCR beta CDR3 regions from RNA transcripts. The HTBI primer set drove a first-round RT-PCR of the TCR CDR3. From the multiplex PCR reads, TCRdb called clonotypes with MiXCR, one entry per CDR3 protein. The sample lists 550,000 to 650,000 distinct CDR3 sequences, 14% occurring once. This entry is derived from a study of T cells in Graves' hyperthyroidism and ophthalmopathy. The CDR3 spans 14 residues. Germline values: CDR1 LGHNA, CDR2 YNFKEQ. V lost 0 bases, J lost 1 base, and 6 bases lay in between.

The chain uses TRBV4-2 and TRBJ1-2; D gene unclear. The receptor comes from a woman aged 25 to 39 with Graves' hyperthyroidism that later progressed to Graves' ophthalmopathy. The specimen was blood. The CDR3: CASSQEGSNYGYTF. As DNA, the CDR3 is TGTGCCAGCAGCCAAGAGGGAAGTAACTATGGCTACACCTTC.